The present entry profiles one T cell receptor (beta chain) with its context. Assay used: immunoSEQ multiplex PCR; TCRdb lists only in-frame clones, some missing. The table includes approximately 2.3 million clones, about 92% detected once. This sample stems from a study of shared clonotypes between healthy human individuals. The germline V and J ends were trimmed by 6 bases and 0 bases, with 11 bases remaining between them. The CDR3 contains 14 residues. Looked up from germline, CDR1 is MNHNS and CDR2 is SASEGT. Specimen: naive CD4+ T cells from PBMCs. As for subset: CD45RA+ positively selected. The source is a man younger than 35 in good health. Some clones in this sample may be carry-over from other donors' samples. This chain uses TRBV6-1 with TRBJ1-1; D gene uncertain. Written as DNA, the CDR3 is TGTGCCAGCAGACCCGGGCAGGTGAACACTGAAGCTTTCTTT. It specifies CASRPGQVNTEAFF.